This T cell receptor beta chain appears in the sequencing data of a study of CD8 T cells in ankylosing spondylitis. Germline loops: CDR1 SGHAT, CDR2 FQDESV (reference sequence). The trim removed 0 bases at V and 10 bases at J, leaving 8 bases unmatched. This CDR3 has 17 residues. Study results and caveats: It appeared that ankylosing spondylitis blood was characterized by a TCR beta motif of about 8 highly homologous variants.

Details on this clonotype: Antigen: not known.

TCRdb used MiXCR to reprocess the 5' RACE reads, holding one entry per CDR3 protein. The repertoire includes 250,000 to 350,000 distinct CDR3 sequences, less than 25% of them detected once, and 3.5% to 4.5% sits in the top ten. Sequences were obtained from blood, either unsorted or a sorted T cell fraction (not recorded which). This chain links TRBV11-1 with TRBJ2-1; 14 nucleotides match TRBD2. The TCR originated in a female donor with ankylosing spondylitis or in good health (not recorded which). The CDR3 reads CASSLAQGLAGVQEQFF. The DNA of the CDR3 is TGTGCCAGCAGCTTAGCGCAGGGACTAGCGGGAGTTCAGGAGCAGTTCTTC. The variable domain in full, completed from reference TRBV11-1 and TRBJ2-1, reads EAEVAQSPRYKITEKSQAVAFWCDPISGHATLYWYRQILGQGPELLVQFQDESVVDDSQLPKDRFSAERLKGVDSTLKIQPAELGDSAMYLCASSLAQGLAGVQEQFFGPGTRLTVL.